This TCR beta chain was profiled in a study of T cell changes during pregnancy in multiple sclerosis. Clones were sequenced by immunoSEQ multiplex PCR, and TCRdb holds only the in-frame ones, with some missing. The data show 70,000 to 80,000 clones, 90% to 95% seen once. The CDR3 runs to 14 residues. Germline V lookup: CDR1 MNHEY, CDR2 SMNVEV (reference sequence). V lost 5 bases and J lost 8, with 15 bases in between. V usage is TRBV27 and J usage is TRBJ1-4; D is uncertain. The TCR sequence derives from a female donor with multiple sclerosis, enrolled in a pregnancy study. Sequences were derived from peripheral blood, sampled in the first trimester of pregnancy. DNA for the CDR3: TGTGCCAGCAGTCTTGATCCACCGGGGGAAAAACTGTTTTTT. This codes for CASSLDPPGEKLFF.